The entry below describes one TCR beta chain. Its antigen remains unknown. This sample stems from a study of cytomegalovirus exposure and HLA in healthy donors. General study findings and limits: One later analysis reportedly identified an Asian-associated ancestry cluster that showed fewer N-insertions than the roughly 640-donor mean. Previously analyzed data showed that most TCR beta V segments were productive at a frequency of about 87% or about 30%.

A multiplex PCR was run with 60 Vbeta primers and 13 Jbeta primers. Profiling relied on immunoSEQ multiplex PCR, and the TCRdb table lists in-frame clones only, not all of them. The sample lists 100,000 or so clones, about 75% occurring once. The CDR3 runs to 14 residues. The ends were cut back, 3 bases at V and 4 bases at J, with 12 bases in the middle. Germline V CDR1 and CDR2: MNHEY, SVGAGI. The chain joins TRBV6-5 to TRBJ1-2; D is unresolved. The TCR sequence derives from a man aged 45-65 years in good health and CMV-seronegative. What was sequenced was PBMCs. The CDR3 is CASSYGGFSYGYTF. The DNA for the CDR3 is TGTGCCAGCAGTTATGGCGGATTCAGCTATGGCTACACCTTC.